This TCR beta chain appears in the sequencing data of a study of blood T cell repertoires in COVID-19. The overall study: The analysed material was cDNA or gDNA that came from T cells, B-cell-depleted T cells, or PBMCs.

The protocol was immunoSEQ multiplex PCR, while the TCRdb copy is restricted to in-frame clones and leaves out a portion. The sample yields almost 500,000 clones, 70% to 90% seen once. Everyone who took part was roughly 18 to 89 years old, and they came from 24 US areas. The CDR3 contains 15 residues. Germline-derived CDR1 and CDR2 are LNHDA and SQIVND (reference sequence). Trimming removed 4 bases from V and 5 bases from J, with 15 bases in between. The receptor was derived from a woman aged 60-75 years who had recovered from COVID-19. The chain uses TRBV19 and TRBJ1-5; possible D gene TRBD1, 6 bases. The sequencing input was PBMCs or T cells enriched from blood (not recorded which). CDR3 bases: TGTGCCAGTAGTACCCCTACAGGGTTGGATCAGCCCCAGCATTTT. It codes for CASSTPTGLDQPQHF.